The 8 T cell receptor beta chains below come from one sample, sequenced in a study of T cell responses to AZD1222 COVID-19 vaccine. The method was immunoSEQ multiplex PCR; TCRdb's version includes in-frame clones alone and lacks a portion of them. The data show around 150,000 clones, with 75% to 95% seen just once and less than 3.5% held by the top ten. Sequenced here: peripheral blood, sampled 28 days after the second AZD1222 dose. The receptors come from an adult who received the AZD1222 COVID-19 vaccine.

The chain is built from TRBV7-8 and TRBJ2-7; D is ambiguous. The CDR3 has 13 amino acids. V lost 3 bases, J lost 1 base, and 7 bases lay in between. The V gene's germline CDR1 is SGHVS and CDR2 FQNEAQ. CDR3 sequence reads: CASSFDPSYEQYF. Written as DNA, the CDR3 is TGTGCCAGCAGCTTCGATCCATCCTACGAGCAGTACTTC. Filled out from reference TRBV7-8 and TRBJ2-7, the complete variable domain reads GAGVSQSPRYKVAKRGQDVALRCDPISGHVSLFWYQQALGQGPEFLTYFQNEAQLDKSGLPSDRFFAERPEGSVSTLKIQRTQQEDSAVYLCASSFDPSYEQYFGPGTRLTVT.

The chain is built from TRBV10-3 and TRBJ1-5; 7 nucleotides agree with TRBD1. V trimming: 6 bases; J trimming: 4 bases; junction bases outside the gene matches: 3. Germline loops: CDR1 ENHRY, CDR2 SYGVKD. This CDR3 contains 13 residues. The DNA for the CDR3 is TGTGCCATCAGGGGGGACAGTAATCAGCCCCAGCATTTT. Its protein product is CAIRGDSNQPQHF.

The chain links TRBV6-5 to TRBJ2-2; weak D call: TRBD1 (5 bases). The CDR3 sequence is 15 residues long. The germline V gene encodes CDR1 MNHEY and CDR2 SVGAGI. V was clipped by 3 bases and J by 0 bases, with 8 bases between them. In nucleotides, the CDR3 is TGTGCCAGCAGTTATGACAGTACGAACACCGGGGAGCTGTTTTTT. It translates to CASSYDSTNTGELFF.

The chain employs TRBV30 and TRBJ2-7; tentatively, D is TRBD1 (5 bases). Trimming pared 0 bases from V and 5 bases from J, leaving 8 bases between. This CDR3 contains 12 residues. Germline loops: CDR1 GTSNPN, CDR2 SVGIG (reference sequence). Written as DNA, the CDR3 is TGTGCCTGGAGTGTTCTCAGGGACGAGCAGTACTTC. Translation gives CAWSVLRDEQYF. The full variable domain, in which reference TRBV30 and TRBJ2-7 provide the parts outside the CDR3, is SQTIHQWPATLVQPVGSPLSLECTVEGTSNPNLYWYRQAAGRGLQLLFYSVGIGQISSEVPQNLSASRPQDRQFILSSKKLLLSDSGFYLCAWSVLRDEQYFGPGTRLTVT.

The V call is TRBV5-1, the J call TRBJ2-7, with a weak D call TRBD1 (5 bases). V was shortened by 6 bases and J by 3 bases, with 16 bases between the two germline ends. The germline V gene has CDR1 SGHRS and CDR2 YFSETQ. This CDR3 contains 14 residues. The CDR3 bases are TGCGCCAGCACCGACAGTTCCCTAGGCTACGAGCAGTACTTC. As protein: CASTDSSLGYEQYF.

The rearrangement joins TRBV12-3 or TRBV12-4 to TRBJ1-2, with D unclear. The CDR3 sequence is 11 residues long. V lost 2 bases, J lost 6 bases, and 4 bases lay in between. For the CDR3, the DNA is TGTGCCAGCAGTTTAATGGATGGCTACACCTTC. As protein: CASSLMDGYTF.

The chain couples TRBV12-3 or TRBV12-4 to TRBJ1-2; 7 positions agree with TRBD1. With V trimmed by 6 bases and J by 7 bases, 2 bases remained unmatched. This CDR3 comprises 11 residues. Written as DNA, the CDR3 is TGTGCCAGCAGGACAGGGTCTGGCTACACCTTC. Protein: CASRTGSGYTF.

The genes are TRBV9 and TRBJ2-1; 9 nucleotides agree with TRBD1. Unmatched junction bases numbered 8, after V lost 4 bases and J lost 3 bases. Germline V lookup: CDR1 SGDLS, CDR2 YYNGEE. This CDR3 contains 16 residues. The CDR3 here is CASSPPGQGYYNEQFF. As DNA, the CDR3 is TGTGCCAGCAGCCCCCCGGGACAGGGTTACTACAATGAGCAGTTCTTC.